This TCR beta chain was identified in a study of a mutant IDH1 vaccine in newly diagnosed glioma. Regarding the study as a whole: Of the patients, less than 95% had vaccine-induced immune responses.

On this clone itself: Its antigen is unidentified.

The time point was: week 35, safety follow-up. A 20-mer mutant IDH1 peptide at 300 ug was injected subcutaneously with topical imiquimod. This CDR3 has 16 residues. V trimming: 4 bases; J trimming: 6 bases; junction bases outside the gene matches: 14. The V gene's germline CDR1 is SGHNT and CDR2 YYREEE (reference sequence). Sequencing used immunoSEQ multiplex PCR; TCRdb keeps in-frame clones, though not all of them. The sample has 45,000 to 55,000 clones; under 85% are singletons. This TCR derives from a man aged 40-55 years with glioma. Material: PBMCs, obtained from a glioma patient whose treatment included an IDH1 peptide vaccine. This sequence joins TRBV5-4 and TRBJ2-3; TRBD2 matches at 7 bases. CDR3 in amino acids: CASSRLAGLDFDTQYF. For the CDR3, the DNA is TGTGCCAGCAGCCGACTCGCCGGACTAGATTTCGATACGCAGTATTTT.